One and the same sample provided the 27 T cell receptor beta chains below, sequenced in a study of blood T cell repertoires in COVID-19. Sequenced by immunoSEQ multiplex PCR; TCRdb stores in-frame clones only, minus some. The data hold some 500,000 clones, with around 89% observed a single time. Sequenced material: PBMCs or T cells enriched from blood (not recorded which). These receptor sequences come from a woman between 40 and 55 years old who had recovered from COVID-19.

This chain connects TRBV28 to TRBJ2-2; 8 bases align to TRBD1. After removal of 7 bases from V and 2 bases from J, the junction contained 3 bases not matched to a gene. CDR1 and CDR2 (germline): MDHEN, SYDVKM. The CDR3 runs to 14 residues. Here the CDR3 reads CASTPGGNTGELFF. DNA of the CDR3: TGTGCCAGCACCCCAGGGGGCAACACCGGGGAGCTGTTTTTT.

The rearrangement links TRBV7-9 to TRBJ2-1; TRBD2 matches 8 bases. Per the germline V gene, CDR1 is SEHNR and CDR2 is FQNEAQ (reference sequence). The CDR3 is 16 residues long. Trimming at V came to 5 bases and at J to 5 bases, leaving 11 bases not matched to a gene. CDR3 sequence reads: CASSPIIAGQNNEQFF. The CDR3 DNA is TGTGCCAGCAGCCCGATAATAGCGGGACAAAACAATGAGCAGTTCTTC.

This chain uses TRBV27 with TRBJ2-5; TRBD1 aligns across 9 bases. Germline V CDR1 and CDR2: MNHEY, SMNVEV (reference sequence). Trimming at V came to 6 bases and at J to 2 bases, leaving 4 bases not matched to a gene. The CDR3 consists of 14 residues. The CDR3 DNA follows: TGTGCCAGCAGGGACAGGGGCCAGCAAGAGACCCAGTACTTC. Protein product: CASRDRGQQETQYF.

This clone showed up just a few times. The junction and the germline gene differ at one end; a read error may be behind it. The rearrangement links TRBV6-1 to TRBJ1-1; a weak D match, TRBD1 (6 bases). CDR3 length equals 13 residues. Germline V gene data show CDR1 as MNHNS and CDR2 as SASEGT. CDR3 nucleotide sequence: TGTGCCAGCAGCGAAGGACAGTACACTGAAGCTTTCTTT. It encodes CASSEGQYTEAFF.

The chain couples TRBV5-1 to TRBJ2-1, with 13 bases lining up with TRBD2. Germline V CDR1 and CDR2: SGHRS, YFSETQ. This CDR3 comprises 19 residues. V lost 2 bases and J lost 5; bases outside the gene matches: 13. The DNA for the CDR3 is TGCGCCAGCAGCTTCTCCGGGACTAGCGGGATCACCGAGAACAATGAGCAGTTCTTC. This encodes CASSFSGTSGITENNEQFF.

In regard to this clone: Being one base from a much bigger clone, this may be a read error. The CDR3 DNA reads as TGTGCCAGCAGCTTAGAAGGGGCAACTGAAGCTTTCTTT. The encoded protein is CASSLEGATEAFF. The chain couples TRBV7-9 to TRBJ1-1; D is possibly TRBD1 (5 bases). V lost 1 base to trimming and J lost 5 bases, with 8 bases between them. In germline, CDR1 is SEHNR, CDR2 FQNEAQ (reference sequence). The CDR3 spans 13 residues. Full variable domain (rest looked up from reference TRBV7-9 and TRBJ1-1): DTGVSQNPRHKITKRGQNVTFRCDPISEHNRLYWYRQTLGQGPEFLTYFQNEAQLEKSRLLSDRFSAERPKGSFSTLEIQRTEQGDSAMYLCASSLEGATEAFFGQGTRLTVV.

The chain joins TRBV9 to TRBJ2-1, with 8 positions matching TRBD2. Trimming took 3 bases from V and 0 from J; bases not matched to a gene: 2. The CDR3 extends over 15 amino acids. Per the germline V gene, CDR1 is SGDLS and CDR2 is YYNGEE. As DNA, the CDR3 is TGTGCCAGCAGCGCTAGCGGGCTCTCCTACAATGAGCAGTTCTTC. It is translated as CASSASGLSYNEQFF.

The J gene is TRBJ1-1, the V gene TRBV2, with D possibly being TRBD1 (6 bases). This CDR3 comprises 14 residues. Trimming removed 6 bases at V and 0 bases at J, with 11 bases between. Germline assignment: CDR1 SNHLY and CDR2 FYNNEI. CDR3 loop: CASSDGQMNTEAFF. Written as DNA, the CDR3 is TGTGCCAGCAGCGACGGACAGATGAACACTGAAGCTTTCTTT.

The rearrangement links TRBV5-1 to TRBJ2-7, with D possibly matching TRBD1 (6 bases). The germline V gene has CDR1 SGHRS and CDR2 YFSETQ. Between the trimmed V and J ends, which lost 5 bases and 4 bases, there was a span of 22 bases. The CDR3 totals 16 residues. CDR3 sequence reads: CASSLTPGHEPYEQYF. The CDR3 DNA reads as TGCGCCAGCAGTCTCACACCGGGACACGAACCTTACGAGCAGTACTTC.

The chain's CDR3 is CASSSDRGGYGYTF. DNA of the CDR3: TGTGCCAGCAGCTCGGACAGGGGTGGCTATGGCTACACCTTC. The chain joins TRBV7-8 to TRBJ1-2; 9 bases are a match to TRBD1. The ends lost 4 bases at V and 4 bases at J; junction bases unmatched: 4. This CDR3 spans 14 amino acids. Germline CDR1 reads SGHVS; CDR2 reads FQNEAQ.

The chain combines TRBV25-1 with TRBJ2-6; TRBD2 agrees at 13 bases. The J segment lost 1 base and the V segment lost 5 bases, leaving 5 bases of the junction unmatched. The CDR3 is 18 residues long. Germline CDR1 and CDR2: MGHDK and SYGVNS. The CDR3 spells CASSLTSGRPSGANVLTF. For the CDR3, the DNA is TGTGCCAGCAGTTTGACTAGCGGGAGGCCGTCTGGGGCCAACGTCCTGACTTTC.

The V gene is TRBV5-7, the J gene TRBJ2-1; the D gene is possibly TRBD2 (6 bases). TRBV5-7 is an ORF; its function is uncertain. The CDR3 has 15 amino acids. The ends were cut back, 4 bases at V and 3 bases at J, with 14 bases in the middle. The CDR3 here is CASSPSLASYNEQFF. The CDR3 bases are TGTGCCAGCAGCCCCTCCCTAGCGAGCTACAATGAGCAGTTCTTC.

V gene TRBV19 combines with J gene TRBJ2-7; D is uncertain. V was pared by 4 bases and J by 1 base, with 11 bases between. This CDR3 is built from 14 residues. Germline CDR1 and CDR2: LNHDA and SQIVND (reference sequence). The CDR3 loop is CASSTQQPSYEQYF. The CDR3 DNA sequence: TGTGCCAGTAGTACACAACAGCCGTCCTACGAGCAGTACTTC.

The chain carries TRBV20-1 and TRBJ1-1; no clear D. CDR3 length equals 13 residues. Trimming pared 3 bases from V and 3 bases from J, leaving 11 bases between. Looked up from germline, CDR1 is DFQATT and CDR2 is SNEGSKA (reference sequence). The CDR3 region is CSASSTPDTEAFF. CDR3 bases: TGCAGTGCTAGTTCCACGCCGGACACTGAAGCTTTCTTT.

CDR3 in DNA: TGTGCCAGTAGTATCACGCGGTCAGCCTCGAACACCGGGGAGCTGTTTTTT. It encodes CASSITRSASNTGELFF. The chain joins TRBV19 to TRBJ2-2, with D uncertain. Germline CDR1 is LNHDA and CDR2 is SQIVND (reference sequence). The CDR3 has 17 amino acids. V was cut by 3 bases and J by 0 bases, with 14 bases left in between.

The V gene is TRBV6-1, the J gene TRBJ2-7, with a weak D call TRBD2 (5 bases). The CDR3 sequence is 16 residues long. CDR1 and CDR2 from the germline V gene are MNHNS and SASEGT. V shed 3 bases and J shed 2 bases, with 17 bases lying between them. For the CDR3, the DNA is TGTGCCAGCAGTGATCCTCCCCAACTAGGTCCCTACGAGCAGTACTTC. Translated: CASSDPPQLGPYEQYF.

CDR3 in amino acids: CASSILRATNEKLFF. Written as DNA, the CDR3 is TGTGCCAGCTCAATCCTACGGGCAACTAATGAAAAACTGTTTTTT. The V gene is TRBV18, the J gene TRBJ1-4, with D hard to call. With 5 bases removed from V and 0 bases from J, the gap between germline ends came to 10 bases. Looked up from germline, CDR1 is KGHSH and CDR2 is LQKENI. The CDR3 consists of 15 residues.

This sequence joins TRBV11-2 and TRBJ2-1; no firm D call. This CDR3 has 15 residues. CDR1 SGHAT and CDR2 FQNNGV come from the germline V gene. V was shortened by 4 bases and J by 6 bases, with 16 bases between the two germline ends. CDR3 sequence (DNA): TGTGCCAGCAGCTCCCTCTCCTTCTCGGGCAATGAGCAGTTCTTC. Its protein is CASSSLSFSGNEQFF. Using reference TRBV11-2 and TRBJ2-1 for the parts outside the CDR3, the full variable domain is EAGVAQSPRYKIIEKRQSVAFWCNPISGHATLYWYQQILGQGPKLLIQFQNNGVVDDSQLPKDRFSAERLKGVDSTLKIQPAKLEDSAVYLCASSSLSFSGNEQFFGPGTRLTVL.

This clone was counted a single time. The rearrangement uses TRBV29-1 and TRBJ2-7, with D tentatively TRBD1 (5 bases). Per germline, CDR1 SQVTM and CDR2 ANQGSEA. V gave up 6 bases and J gave up 7 bases, with 13 bases separating them. The CDR3 is 11 residues long. The CDR3 region is CSVARGGEQYF. The CDR3 DNA reads as TGCAGCGTAGCTAGGGGTGGGGAGCAGTACTTC.

V is TRBV9 and J is TRBJ1-1; a weak D match, TRBD1 (5 bases). From germline, CDR1 is SGDLS and CDR2 YYNGEE. The CDR3 extends over 13 amino acids. Deletions cut 7 bases from V and 1 base from J, with 11 bases between. The CDR3 region has the DNA TGTGCCAGCCAGAGTAGGGGGAACACTGAAGCTTTCTTT. Translated, it gives CASQSRGNTEAFF.

This clone was counted once. The chain combines TRBV13 with TRBJ1-1; 7 bases match TRBD1. Trimming at V came to 4 bases and at J to 2 bases, leaving 10 bases not matched to a gene. The CDR3 is made up of 16 amino acids. Germline lookup yields CDR1 PRHDT and CDR2 FYEKMQ (reference sequence). The CDR3 sequence is CASSYRPGTANTEAFF. In DNA, the CDR3 is TGTGCCAGCAGCTACCGCCCGGGGACAGCCAACACTGAAGCTTTCTTT.

J is TRBJ1-1 and V is TRBV5-1; weak D call: TRBD1 (6 bases). The CDR3 runs to 18 residues. Trimming removed 1 base at V and 0 bases at J, with 19 bases between. CDR1 is SGHRS and CDR2 is YFSETQ in the germline V gene. For the CDR3, the DNA is TGCGCCAGCAGCTTGCATCAGCGCTCCCGGGACATGAACACTGAAGCTTTCTTT. Translating it yields CASSLHQRSRDMNTEAFF.

The genes are TRBV18 and TRBJ2-1, with 9 bases that match TRBD2. The germline V gene has CDR1 KGHSH and CDR2 LQKENI. There are 14 residues in the CDR3. The trim removed 3 bases at V and 8 bases at J, leaving 5 bases unmatched. CDR3 sequence: CASSPLAGIDEQFF. CDR3 coding DNA: TGTGCCAGCTCACCCCTAGCGGGGATCGATGAGCAGTTCTTC.

This clone was seen only once. The V call is TRBV30, the J call TRBJ1-5, with 9 bases identical to TRBD1. This CDR3 contains 18 residues. V lost 0 bases and J lost 0; bases outside the gene matches: 9. Looked up from germline, CDR1 is GTSNPN and CDR2 is SVGIG (reference sequence). For the CDR3, the DNA is TGTGCCTGGAGTGTCAACAGGGGGCTGGGGTATAGCAATCAGCCCCAGCATTTT. The encoded protein is CAWSVNRGLGYSNQPQHF.

As regards this clone: A read error may produce the germline difference seen at one junction end. The chain joins TRBV6-1 to TRBJ1-2, with D maybe TRBD1 (5 bases). The V gene's germline CDR1 is MNHNS and CDR2 SASEGT. The CDR3 covers 12 residues. CDR3 protein: CASIEMGEVNTF. CDR3 DNA: TGTGCCAGCATTGAAATGGGGGAGGTTAACACCTTC.

The gene calls are TRBV15 and TRBJ1-2; 7 bases align to TRBD1. The V segment lost 3 bases and the J segment 6 bases; nucleotides outside the gene matches: 10. Germline loops: CDR1 LNHNV, CDR2 YYDKDF (reference sequence). This CDR3 has 15 residues. The CDR3 sequence: CATSRGTGEEHGYTF. The CDR3 DNA is TGTGCCACCAGCAGGGGAACAGGGGAGGAGCATGGCTACACCTTC.

The V call is TRBV7-9, the J call TRBJ2-7; 7 positions match TRBD1. V gave up 4 bases and J gave up 2 bases; unmatched junction bases: 5. Germline assignment: CDR1 SEHNR and CDR2 FQNEAQ (reference sequence). This CDR3 spans 14 amino acids. The CDR3 sequence: CASSSTGETYEQYF. DNA of the CDR3: TGTGCCAGCAGCTCCACAGGGGAGACCTACGAGCAGTACTTC.